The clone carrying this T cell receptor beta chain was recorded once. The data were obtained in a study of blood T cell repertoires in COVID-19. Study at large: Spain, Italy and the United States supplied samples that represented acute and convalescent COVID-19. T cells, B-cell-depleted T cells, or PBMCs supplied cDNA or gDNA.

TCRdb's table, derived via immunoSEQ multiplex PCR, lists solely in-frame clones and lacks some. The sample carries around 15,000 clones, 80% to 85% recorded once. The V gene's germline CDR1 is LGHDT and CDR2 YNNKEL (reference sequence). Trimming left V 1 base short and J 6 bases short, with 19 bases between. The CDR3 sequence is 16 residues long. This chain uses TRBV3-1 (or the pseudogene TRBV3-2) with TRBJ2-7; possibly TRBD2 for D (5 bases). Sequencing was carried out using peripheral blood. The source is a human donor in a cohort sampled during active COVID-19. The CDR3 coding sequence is TGTGCCAGCAGCCAAGGGGAGTCAGACTTTTCTAGCGAGCAGTACTTC. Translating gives CASSQGESDFSSEQYF.